Listed below are T cell receptor beta chains from one sample, sequenced in a study of post-analysis software for immune sequencing data. MiXCR was run by TCRdb on the PCR reads, yielding one entry per CDR3 protein. The data show 450,000 to 700,000 distinct CDR3 sequences, about 40% seen once. The specimen sequenced was blood. These receptors all come from a girl aged 10 to 17 with multiple sclerosis. CDR3s include the opening cysteine and the closing phenylalanine or tryptophan. The D gene is left open where the match is weak. Clone size, where shown, is once, few, many, or a class for clones that have expanded.

J: TRBJ2-7; V: TRBV3-1; size: few; D: TRBD2; length: 15; DNA: TGTGCCAGCAGCCCCGGGACTAGGATGTCGGGCGAGCAGTACTTC; CDR3: CASSPGTRMSGEQYF
J: TRBJ2-3; V: TRBV5-1; size: -; D: -; length: 13; DNA: TGCGCCAGCAGCTTGGATCTTTTAGATACGCAGTATTTT; CDR3: CASSLDLLDTQYF
J: TRBJ2-2; V: TRBV29-1; size: -; D: -; length: 12; DNA: TGCAGCGTTGGGGGGCGCACCGGGGAGCTGTTTTTT; CDR3: CSVGGRTGELFF
J: TRBJ1-5; V: TRBV20-1; size: -; D: TRBD1; length: 15; DNA: TGCAGTGCTAGTGACAGGGATTATAGCAATCAGCCCCAGCATTTT; CDR3: CSASDRDYSNQPQHF
J: TRBJ2-7; V: TRBV29-1; size: -; D: -; length: 13; DNA: TGCAGCACCGAACCGGTTCACTCCTACGAGCAGTACTTC; CDR3: CSTEPVHSYEQYF
J: TRBJ2-1; V: TRBV6-5; size: -; D: -; length: 15; DNA: TGTGCCAGCAGCCCTTCCGGGACTCTAAACAATGAGCAGTTCTTC; CDR3: CASSPSGTLNNEQFF
J: TRBJ2-3; V: TRBV12-3/TRBV12-4; size: -; D: -; length: 15; DNA: TGTGCCAGCAGTTTAGGGAGACGGGGCACAGATACGCAGTATTTT; CDR3: CASSLGRRGTDTQYF
J: TRBJ2-6; V: TRBV5-6; size: few; D: -; length: 15; DNA: TGTGCCAGCAGCGACCGGGACTCTGGGGCCAACGTCCTGACTTTC; CDR3: CASSDRDSGANVLTF
J: TRBJ1-2; V: TRBV6-2/TRBV6-3; size: -; D: -; length: 15; DNA: TGTGCCAGCAGTTACTCGGCAGGGGAAACTCGAGGCTACACCTTC; CDR3: CASSYSAGETRGYTF
J: TRBJ1-1; V: TRBV6-4; size: -; D: -; length: 13; DNA: TGTGCCAGCAGTGTTACAGAGAACACTGAAGCTTTCTTT; CDR3: CASSVTENTEAFF
J: TRBJ2-1; V: TRBV7-2; size: few; D: TRBD2; length: 16; DNA: TGTGCCAGCAGCCCGAGACTAGCGGGGACGGACAATGAGCAGTTCTTC; CDR3: CASSPRLAGTDNEQFF
J: TRBJ1-2; V: TRBV12-3/TRBV12-4; size: few; D: TRBD1; length: 19; DNA: TGTGCCAGCAGTGGACAGGGACCCGTCTCCCGTCTAGCTAACTATGGCTACACCTTC; CDR3: CASSGQGPVSRLANYGYTF
J: TRBJ2-3; V: TRBV10-3; size: once; D: -; length: 14; DNA: TGTGCCATCAGTCACAGGGGGAGGGCAGATACGCAGTATTTT; CDR3: CAISHRGRADTQYF
J: TRBJ2-7; V: TRBV12-3/TRBV12-4; size: once; D: -; length: 15; DNA: TGTGCCAGCAGTTCCACCGGGACGAGAATCTACGAGCAGTACTTC; CDR3: CASSSTGTRIYEQYF
J: TRBJ1-2; V: TRBV20-1; size: -; D: TRBD1; length: 15; DNA: TGCAGTGCTAAGAGGGCGGACAGGGAGGCCAGGGGCTACACCTTC; CDR3: CSAKRADREARGYTF
J: TRBJ2-7; V: TRBV6-5; size: -; D: -; length: 11; DNA: TGTGCCAGCAGTAACCTACACGAGCAGTACTTC; CDR3: CASSNLHEQYF
J: TRBJ2-5; V: TRBV5-5; size: few; D: -; length: 14; DNA: TGTGCCAGCAGCTTTTTCAATCTACAAGAGACCCAGTACTTC; CDR3: CASSFFNLQETQYF
J: TRBJ1-2; V: TRBV25-1; size: few; D: -; length: 14; DNA: TGTGCCAGCAGTGAATACCCCTCAGGGGATGGCTACACCTTC; CDR3: CASSEYPSGDGYTF
J: TRBJ2-5; V: TRBV5-5; size: -; D: -; length: 14; DNA: TGTGCCAGCAGCCCCCTCCCGGTAGGGGAGACCCAGTACTTC; CDR3: CASSPLPVGETQYF
J: TRBJ1-1; V: TRBV5-1; size: once; D: -; length: 16; DNA: TGCGCCAGCAGCTTGCCCGCGGGTAGGGAGAACACTGAAGCTTTCTTT; CDR3: CASSLPAGRENTEAFF
J: TRBJ2-7; V: TRBV12-3/TRBV12-4; size: -; D: TRBD1; length: 14; DNA: TGTGCCAGCAGCCCGACAGGGAGCTCCTACGAGCAGTACTTC; CDR3: CASSPTGSSYEQYF
J: TRBJ2-7; V: TRBV5-6; size: -; D: TRBD1; length: 14; DNA: TGTGCCAGCTACCGGGGGACAGGGGCCTACGAGCAGTACTTC; CDR3: CASYRGTGAYEQYF
J: TRBJ1-5; V: TRBV4-2; size: -; D: -; length: 15; DNA: TGTGCCAGCAGCCAAGGGGTTGGGGGGAATCAGCCCCGGCATTTT; CDR3: CASSQGVGGNQPRHF
J: TRBJ2-1; V: TRBV12-3/TRBV12-4; size: -; D: -; length: 16; DNA: TGTGCCAGCACCCCACTAGGGCATAGCTCCTACAATGAGCAGTTCTTC; CDR3: CASTPLGHSSYNEQFF
J: TRBJ1-4; V: TRBV4-2; size: few; D: -; length: 14; DNA: TGTGCCAGCAGCCAAGTCGTTGATAATGAAAAACTGTTTTTT; CDR3: CASSQVVDNEKLFF
J: TRBJ2-3; V: TRBV5-6; size: -; D: -; length: 14; DNA: TGTGCCAGCAGCTTGCACCGCGGCACAGATACGCAGTATTTT; CDR3: CASSLHRGTDTQYF
J: TRBJ2-6; V: TRBV12-3/TRBV12-4; size: few; D: TRBD1; length: 16; DNA: TGTGCCAGCAGTGGACAGGGAAGCTCTGAGGCCAACGTCCTGACTTTC; CDR3: CASSGQGSSEANVLTF
J: TRBJ2-7; V: TRBV6-5; size: few; D: -; length: 16; DNA: TGTGCCAGCAGTTACTCTCAGGGGCTAAGCTCCTACGAGCAGTACTTC; CDR3: CASSYSQGLSSYEQYF
J: TRBJ2-1; V: TRBV7-9; size: -; D: TRBD2; length: 15; DNA: TGTGCCAGCAGGTCGGGCAGAAGCGGGAGCAATGAGCAGTTCTTC; CDR3: CASRSGRSGSNEQFF
J: TRBJ2-3; V: TRBV10-3; size: few; D: TRBD2; length: 14; DNA: TGTGCCGTAAGACTAGCGGACTCCACAGATACGCAGTATTTT; CDR3: CAVRLADSTDTQYF
J: TRBJ2-1; V: TRBV5-1; size: -; D: TRBD2; length: 15; DNA: TGCGCCAGCAGCACGGGACTAGCGGGGGGCGGGGAGCAGTTCTTC; CDR3: CASSTGLAGGGEQFF
J: TRBJ2-1; V: TRBV4-1; size: -; D: TRBD2; length: 17; DNA: TGCGCCAGCAGCCGAGAGGGACTAGCGGGTACTTACAATGAGCAGTTCTTC; CDR3: CASSREGLAGTYNEQFF
J: TRBJ2-7; V: TRBV7-2; size: -; D: TRBD2; length: 14; DNA: TGTGCCAGCAGCTTAAAGCGGGGTGGGTACGAGCAGTACTTC; CDR3: CASSLKRGGYEQYF
J: TRBJ2-5; V: TRBV5-1; size: -; D: -; length: 15; DNA: TGCGCCAGCAGCGACCCGGTGGATTTTCAAGAGACCCAGTACTTC; CDR3: CASSDPVDFQETQYF
J: TRBJ1-2; V: TRBV27; size: -; D: -; length: 13; DNA: TGTGCCAGCAGTTCGACAGCGGCGGGAGGCTACACCTTC; CDR3: CASSSTAAGGYTF
J: TRBJ2-5; V: TRBV7-9; size: -; D: TRBD1; length: 15; DNA: TGTGCCAGCAGCGCGAGGACAGGCCAACAAGAGACCCAGTACTTC; CDR3: CASSARTGQQETQYF
J: TRBJ1-2; V: TRBV10-3; size: -; D: -; length: 12; DNA: TGTGCCATCAGTGAACAGTACGGTGGCTACACCTTC; CDR3: CAISEQYGGYTF
J: TRBJ1-1; V: TRBV12-3/TRBV12-4; size: -; D: TRBD1; length: 15; DNA: TGTGCCAGCAGTTCCCGGACAGGGATGAGCACTGAAGCTTTCTTT; CDR3: CASSSRTGMSTEAFF
J: TRBJ2-2; V: TRBV29-1; size: -; D: TRBD2; length: 14; DNA: TGCAGCGTGGGACTAGCGGGAGAGGCCGGGGAGCTGTTTTTT; CDR3: CSVGLAGEAGELFF
J: TRBJ1-1; V: TRBV12-3/TRBV12-4; size: -; D: -; length: 13; DNA: TGTGCCAGCAGTTTAGGTACTGGGTTTGAAGCTTTCTTT; CDR3: CASSLGTGFEAFF
J: TRBJ1-5; V: TRBV7-6; size: -; D: TRBD1; length: 15; DNA: TGTGCCAGCAGCTTAACACAGGGGAGCAATCAGCCCCAGCATTTT; CDR3: CASSLTQGSNQPQHF
J: TRBJ2-1; V: TRBV7-2; size: few; D: -; length: 14; DNA: TGTGCCAGCAGCCCCGTACCGAGCGTCAATGAGCAGTTCTTC; CDR3: CASSPVPSVNEQFF
J: TRBJ2-7; V: TRBV6-5; size: -; D: -; length: 13; DNA: TGTGCCAGCAGTTACTGGAGGGGCTACGAGCAGTACTTC; CDR3: CASSYWRGYEQYF
J: TRBJ2-7; V: TRBV5-1; size: -; D: -; length: 13; DNA: TGCGCCAGCAGCCTCCGGGCCCTCTACGAGCAGTACTTC; CDR3: CASSLRALYEQYF
J: TRBJ1-1; V: TRBV15; size: few; D: TRBD1; length: 14; DNA: TGTGCCACCAGCAGTCCCGGGACAGGGACTGAAGCTTTCTTT; CDR3: CATSSPGTGTEAFF
J: TRBJ2-6; V: TRBV5-1; size: -; D: -; length: 14; DNA: TGCGCCAGCAGGGGAGCCACTGGGGCCAACGTCCTGACTTTC; CDR3: CASRGATGANVLTF
J: TRBJ2-2; V: TRBV12-3/TRBV12-4; size: -; D: -; length: 14; DNA: TGTGCCAGCATGGGGGGCGCGAACACCGGGGAGCTGTTTTTT; CDR3: CASMGGANTGELFF
J: TRBJ2-5; V: TRBV20-1; size: -; D: TRBD1; length: 14; DNA: TGCAGTGCTAGAAGGCCAGGGGGTAGTGAGACCCAGTACTTC; CDR3: CSARRPGGSETQYF
J: TRBJ1-5; V: TRBV12-3/TRBV12-4; size: -; D: -; length: 15; DNA: TGTGCCAGCAGTTGGGGGGGCAGCTTCAATCAGCCCCAGCATTTT; CDR3: CASSWGGSFNQPQHF
J: TRBJ2-7; V: TRBV5-1; size: few; D: -; length: 14; DNA: TGCGCCAGCAGCCAGACAGTAAACTCCTACGAGCAGTACTTC; CDR3: CASSQTVNSYEQYF
J: TRBJ2-7; V: TRBV7-9; size: -; D: -; length: 14; DNA: TGTGCCAGCAGCTTAGTAGGCAGCTTACAAGAGCAGTACTTC; CDR3: CASSLVGSLQEQYF
J: TRBJ1-2; V: TRBV20-1; size: -; D: -; length: 15; DNA: TGCAGTGCTAGAGATCCGGCTGAACCCGACTATGGCTACACCTTC; CDR3: CSARDPAEPDYGYTF
J: TRBJ2-7; V: TRBV4-2; size: few; D: -; length: 18; DNA: TGTGCCAGCAGCCAACCCGAAGGGGCCTCCATTATAGGGGGTGTGCAGTACTTC; CDR3: CASSQPEGASIIGGVQYF
J: TRBJ1-2; V: TRBV7-9; size: -; D: -; length: 13; DNA: TGTGCCAGCAGCCCGACAGACACCTATGGCTACACCTTC; CDR3: CASSPTDTYGYTF
J: TRBJ1-1; V: TRBV12-3/TRBV12-4; size: -; D: -; length: 13; DNA: TGTGCCAGCAGTTTGCCCCGAGGGACTGAAGCTTTCTTT; CDR3: CASSLPRGTEAFF
J: TRBJ1-2; V: TRBV4-1; size: few; D: TRBD1; length: 16; DNA: TGCGCCAGCAGCCAAGATGCGACAGGGGGGAACTATGGCCACACCTTC; CDR3: CASSQDATGGNYGHTF